The clone carrying this T cell receptor beta chain was counted a few times. The data were obtained in a study of blood T cell repertoires in COVID-19. Study as a whole: Samples came from the United States, Italy and Spain, spanning acute and convalescent COVID-19. From T cells, B-cell-depleted T cells, or PBMCs came the material, which was cDNA or gDNA.

The V segment lost 5 bases and the J segment 5 bases; nucleotides outside the gene matches: 8. This CDR3 comprises 14 residues. The V gene's germline CDR1 is KGHSH and CDR2 LQKENI. Generated by immunoSEQ multiplex PCR, the TCRdb table keeps only in-frame clones and is missing some. The table shows some 130,000 clones, with 70% to 80% occurring only once. Source material: peripheral blood. The chain uses TRBV18 and TRBJ1-1; TRBD1 matches at 7 bases. The receptor comes from a man aged 55 to 69 who had recovered from COVID-19. CDR3 amino acids: CASSTLGGQTEAFF. In DNA form, the CDR3 reads TGTGCCAGCTCAACCTTAGGGGGCCAGACTGAAGCTTTCTTT.